Below are 27 T cell receptor beta chains sequenced from a single sample in a study of blood T cell repertoires in COVID-19. Produced via immunoSEQ multiplex PCR; TCRdb's table is partial and in-frame only. This table holds about 190,000 clones, approximately 91% found once. Specimen: peripheral blood. Receptor source: a man younger than 30 with active or convalescent COVID-19.

This sequence joins TRBV7-9 and TRBJ1-2; perhaps TRBD1 as D (6 bases). V gave up 1 base and J gave up 8 bases, with 17 bases separating them. The CDR3 sequence is 15 residues long. CDR1 and CDR2 from the germline V gene are SEHNR and FQNEAQ (reference sequence). This CDR3 is CASSLEHRDGGGYTF. The CDR3 region has the DNA TGTGCCAGCAGCTTAGAACACAGGGATGGAGGAGGCTACACCTTC.

The chain has TRBV6-5 and TRBJ1-1, with D possibly TRBD1 on 6 matching bases. Between the trimmed V and J ends, which lost 7 bases and 1 base, there was a span of 13 bases. Germline V gives CDR1 MNHEY, CDR2 SVGAGI. CDR3 length: 14 amino acids. CDR3 DNA sequence: TGTGCCAGCAAAGGACAGTTTGCGAACACTGAAGCTTTCTTT. Translating gives CASKGQFANTEAFF.

The V gene is TRBV6-5, the J gene TRBJ1-1; the D is unclear. Germline CDR1 reads MNHEY; CDR2 reads SVGAGI. The CDR3 sequence is 10 residues long. Between the trimmed V and J ends, which lost 6 bases and 8 bases, there was a span of 7 bases. The DNA of the CDR3 is TGTGCCAGCAGCCTAATGGAAGCTTTCTTT. Translated: CASSLMEAFF.

This clone turned up a few times. This rearrangement joins TRBV25-1 to TRBJ1-2; 8 nucleotides match TRBD1. This CDR3 is built from 16 residues. Unmatched junction bases numbered 11, after V lost 1 base and J lost 7 bases. The V gene's germline CDR1 is MGHDK and CDR2 SYGVNS. The CDR3 region has the DNA TGTGCCAGCAGTGAATTGGTCCAGGGGGCTTCGGGTGGCTACACCTTC. Translated, it gives CASSELVQGASGGYTF.

This rearrangement joins TRBV5-1 to TRBJ2-5; D perhaps matches TRBD2 (6 bases). With 4 bases removed from V and 1 base from J, the gap between germline ends came to 11 bases. The germline V gene has CDR1 SGHRS and CDR2 YFSETQ. The CDR3 is 14 residues long. This chain's CDR3 is CASSGDLIQETQYF. Here the CDR3 DNA reads TGCGCCAGCAGCGGGGACTTAATCCAAGAGACCCAGTACTTC.

The chain joins TRBV6-9 to TRBJ2-3; 9 nucleotides line up with TRBD2. The CDR3 totals 17 residues. Germline CDR1 MNHGY, CDR2 SVAAGI. The J segment lost 3 bases and the V segment lost 4 bases, leaving 11 bases of the junction unmatched. The CDR3 nucleotides are TGTGCCAGCAGTTGGCTGATAGCGGGAGATGAGACAGATACGCAGTATTTT. Its protein is CASSWLIAGDETDTQYF.

V is TRBV2 and J is TRBJ1-4; D possibly corresponds to TRBD1 (6 bases). This CDR3 is built from 15 residues. Per the germline V gene, CDR1 is SNHLY and CDR2 is FYNNEI. Trimming pared 4 bases from V and 7 bases from J, leaving 16 bases between. The CDR3 region has the DNA TGTGCCAGCAGTGTACTACAGGGATCGGGTGAAAAACTGTTTTTT. Its translation is CASSVLQGSGEKLFF. Full variable domain (missing parts from reference TRBV2 and TRBJ1-4): EPEVTQTPSHQVTQMGQEVILRCVPISNHLYFYWYRQILGQKVEFLVSFYNNEISEKSEIFDDQFSVERPDGSNFTLKIRSTKLEDSAMYFCASSVLQGSGEKLFFGSGTQLSVL.

The CDR3 spells CASSISSGRAGANVLTF. The CDR3 DNA follows: TGTGCCAGTAGTATATCCTCTGGCCGGGCTGGGGCCAACGTCCTGACTTTC. The J gene is TRBJ2-6, the V gene TRBV19; D is uncertain. V lost 2 bases to trimming and J lost 2 bases, with 13 bases between them. Germline V gene lookup returns CDR1 LNHDA and CDR2 SQIVND (reference sequence). This CDR3 comprises 17 residues.

The chain employs TRBV7-2 and TRBJ2-5; D might be TRBD2 (5 bases). CDR3 length: 15 residues. The V end was cut by 1 base, the J end by 0 bases, with 9 bases between. Per germline, CDR1 SGHTA and CDR2 FQGNSA. In nucleotides, the CDR3 is TGTGCCAGCAGCTTAGTACCCGGGGACCAAGAGACCCAGTACTTC. It is translated as CASSLVPGDQETQYF.

The rearrangement links TRBV6-5 to TRBJ1-2; perhaps TRBD1 as D (5 bases). V was pared by 10 bases and J by 2 bases, with 11 bases between. The CDR3 totals 12 residues. The V gene's germline CDR1 is MNHEY and CDR2 SVGAGI. The CDR3 coding sequence is TGTGCCACGATGGGGGGGAACTATGGCTACACCTTC. Translated: CATMGGNYGYTF.

V is TRBV7-9 and J is TRBJ2-7; a weak D match, TRBD1 (6 bases). This CDR3 is 14 amino acids long. Germline values: CDR1 SEHNR, CDR2 FQNEAQ (reference sequence). The germline V and J ends were trimmed by 5 bases and 2 bases, with 13 bases remaining between them. This CDR3 reads CASSQQGQAYEQYF. The CDR3 coding sequence is TGTGCCAGCAGCCAACAGGGCCAGGCCTACGAGCAGTACTTC.

This clone came up a few times. The chain couples TRBV3-1 (or the pseudogene TRBV3-2) to TRBJ1-2, with D possibly TRBD1 on 5 matching bases. The CDR3 runs to 14 residues. CDR1 LGHDT and CDR2 YNNKEL come from the germline V gene (reference sequence). The V end was cut by 2 bases, the J end by 8 bases, with 15 bases between. The CDR3 is CASSQSLGGGGYTF. The CDR3 DNA sequence: TGTGCCAGCAGCCAATCCCTCGGGGGAGGCGGCTACACCTTC.

This chain links TRBV4-1 with TRBJ1-1; D is undetermined. With 0 bases removed from V and 7 bases from J, the gap between germline ends came to 9 bases. The germline gives CDR1 MGHRA, CDR2 YSYEKL. The CDR3 loop spans 13 amino acids. The CDR3 DNA is TGCGCCAGCAGCCAAGACCGGGATGATGAAGCTTTCTTT. It specifies CASSQDRDDEAFF.

The chain recombines TRBV12-3 or TRBV12-4 with TRBJ1-2; unclear D gene. Trimming stripped 2 bases from V and 7 bases from J, with 11 bases between. The CDR3 length is 13 residues. Here the CDR3 DNA reads TGTGCCAGCAGTTTACAGGAATATCGTGGCTACACCTTC. This encodes CASSLQEYRGYTF.

The genes are TRBV19 and TRBJ2-1; D is perhaps TRBD2 (5 bases). CDR3 length: 14 amino acids. The ends were cut back, 5 bases at V and 9 bases at J, with 17 bases in the middle. Germline CDR1 LNHDA, CDR2 SQIVND (reference sequence). The CDR3 region has the DNA TGTGCCAGTAGTCCCCGAACGAGGGTTGCTGAGCAGTTCTTC. Translated: CASSPRTRVAEQFF.

DNA of the CDR3: TGTGCCAGCAGACAGGGAATAAGGTCCGGGGAGCTGTTTTTT. Its protein product is CASRQGIRSGELFF. The chain has TRBV6-5 and TRBJ2-2; possible D gene TRBD1, 6 bases. This CDR3 contains 14 residues. Trimming left V 6 bases short and J 6 bases short, with 14 bases between. Germline values: CDR1 MNHEY, CDR2 SVGAGI.

The gene calls are TRBV9 and TRBJ1-2; TRBD1 aligns across 7 bases. Trimming removed 0 bases from V and 3 bases from J; junction bases left unmatched: 5. From germline, CDR1 is SGDLS and CDR2 YYNGEE. The CDR3 is 15 amino acids. The CDR3, as DNA: TGTGCCAGCAGCGTAGGTGTAGGGGGCGACTATGGCTACACCTTC. Translating gives CASSVGVGGDYGYTF.

This clone appeared a single time. Different DNA sequences within this sample yield the same CDR3. The chain combines TRBV30 with TRBJ1-1; TRBD1 might be the D (5 bases). V was shortened by 0 bases and J by 2 bases, with 10 bases between the two germline ends. This CDR3 is built from 14 residues. Germline CDR1 is GTSNPN and CDR2 is SVGIG (reference sequence). The CDR3 DNA sequence: TGTGCCTGGAGTGTAAGGAGGGGCAACACTGAAGCTTTCTTT. Translating gives CAWSVRRGNTEAFF.

V gene TRBV4-1 combines with J gene TRBJ2-1, with 10 bases matching TRBD2. The CDR3 totals 19 residues. Germline CDR1 MGHRA, CDR2 YSYEKL. V dropped 1 base and J dropped 9; count of bases not matched to a gene: 18. Written as DNA, the CDR3 is TGCGCCAGCAGCCAAGCGGGCACGACTGTGGGGCTAGCGGGAGCTGAGCAGTTCTTC. This codes for CASSQAGTTVGLAGAEQFF.

V and J are TRBV30 and TRBJ1-1; no reliable D call. The germline V and J ends were trimmed by 0 bases and 7 bases, with 6 bases remaining between them. In germline, CDR1 is GTSNPN, CDR2 SVGIG (reference sequence). The CDR3 is 11 residues long. CDR3 in amino acids: CAWSVESEAFF. CDR3 DNA sequence: TGTGCCTGGAGTGTTGAGAGTGAAGCTTTCTTT.

The chain uses TRBV15 and TRBJ2-2; D is ambiguous. This CDR3 contains 17 residues. Trimming pared 0 bases from V and 3 bases from J, leaving 14 bases between. The germline CDR1 and CDR2 sequences are LNHNV and YYDKDF (reference sequence). The CDR3 region has the DNA TGTGCCACCAGCAGAGATACGGTTTTGGGCTACACCGGGGAGCTGTTTTTT. It specifies CATSRDTVLGYTGELFF.

The V and J genes are TRBV12-3 or TRBV12-4 and TRBJ1-2; the D is unclear. Trimming cost V 3 bases and J 3 bases, with 8 bases left between them. There are 13 residues in the CDR3. The CDR3 nucleotides read TGTGCCAGCAGTTTGGCCGAGGACTATGGCTACACCTTC. Amino acids: CASSLAEDYGYTF.

This clone was observed a handful of times. The gene calls are TRBV30 and TRBJ1-5; D is possibly TRBD1 (5 bases). V was trimmed by 5 bases and J by 7 bases, leaving 15 bases between them. Germline loops: CDR1 GTSNPN, CDR2 SVGIG (reference sequence). The CDR3 sequence is 13 residues long. The CDR3 loop is CAWQEGVEQPQHF. For the CDR3, the DNA is TGTGCCTGGCAGGAAGGGGTTGAGCAGCCCCAGCATTTT.

V and J are TRBV24-1 and TRBJ2-2; 9 bases are shared with TRBD1. CDR1 is KGHDR, CDR2 SFDVKD, per germline. Trimming cost V 5 bases and J 3 bases; bases outside gene matches: 3. CDR3 length: 15 amino acids. CDR3 region: CATSVQGADTGELFF. DNA of the CDR3: TGTGCCACCAGTGTACAGGGGGCAGACACCGGGGAGCTGTTTTTT.

The chain has TRBV5-1 and TRBJ2-5; the D gene is possibly TRBD1 (5 bases). CDR1 SGHRS and CDR2 YFSETQ come from the germline V gene. Trimming took 1 base from V and 1 from J, leaving 14 bases between them. This CDR3 has 16 amino acids. CDR3 amino acids: CASSLIPAQGQETQYF. For the CDR3, the DNA is TGCGCCAGCAGCTTGATTCCCGCGCAGGGCCAAGAGACCCAGTACTTC. The full variable domain, completed using reference TRBV5-1 and TRBJ2-5, is KAGVTQTPRYLIKTRGQQVTLSCSPISGHRSVSWYQQTPGQGLQFLFEYFSETQRNKGNFPGRFSGRQFSNSRSEMNVSTLELGDSALYLCASSLIPAQGQETQYFGPGTRLLVL.

The V call is TRBV7-2, the J call TRBJ2-3; D is uncertain. The V gene's germline CDR1 is SGHTA and CDR2 FQGNSA. V lost 4 bases and J 6 bases, leaving 11 bases between the germline ends. The CDR3 is made up of 13 amino acids. CDR3 coding DNA: TGTGCCAGCAGCTCCTCGGCGGCGGATACGCAGTATTTT. It codes for CASSSSAADTQYF.

The DNA of the CDR3 is TGTGCCAGCACTGCGGGGGAGGGAACTGAAGCTTTCTTT. This encodes CASTAGEGTEAFF. This chain links TRBV2 with TRBJ1-1; D is perhaps TRBD1 (5 bases). V was trimmed by 7 bases and J by 5 bases, leaving 14 bases between them. CDR3 length: 13 amino acids. From germline, CDR1 is SNHLY and CDR2 FYNNEI.